Each of the 29 T cell receptor beta chains below was sequenced from the same sample in a study of breast tumors, draining lymph nodes, adjacent tissues. TCRdb independently ran MiXCR on the multiplex PCR reads; one entry per CDR3 protein. This sample has more than 85,000 distinct CDR3 sequences, with about 20% found just once. Samples came from axillary lymph nodes draining the breast cancer. The sequencing sample was made of axillary lymph node tissue. The receptor source for this set is a female donor with breast cancer. Some clones in this sample may be carry-over from other donors' samples.

This clonotype was recorded at least ten times. The chain employs TRBV7-9 and TRBJ2-7; perhaps TRBD2 as D (6 bases). This CDR3 is built from 12 residues. Trimming left V 4 bases short and J 7 bases short, with 11 bases between. The germline V gene has CDR1 SEHNR and CDR2 FQNEAQ (reference sequence). CDR3 residues: CASSSKAGEQYF. In nucleotides, the CDR3 is TGTGCCAGCAGCTCCAAAGCGGGTGAGCAGTACTTC.

To note about this clonotype: One base away lies a much larger clone, so this may be a sequencing read error. This rearrangement joins TRBV24-1 to TRBJ2-3; D possibly corresponds to TRBD2 (5 bases). Germline V gene data show CDR1 as KGHDR and CDR2 as SFDVKD. The CDR3 has 15 amino acids. CDR3 protein: CAASDRGLVGDTQYF. For the CDR3, the DNA is TGTGCCGCCAGTGACCGCGGACTGGTTGGGGATACGCAGTATTTT.

This clonotype was recorded many times. The rearrangement links TRBV5-1 to TRBJ1-6; 8 bases agree with TRBD1. V was clipped by 0 bases and J by 7 bases; unmatched bases: 0. In germline, CDR1 is SGHRS, CDR2 YFSETQ. The CDR3 runs 14 residues. The CDR3 nucleotides read TGCGCCAGCAGCTTGGCAGGGGGCAATTCACCCCTCCACTTT. It yields the protein CASSLAGGNSPLHF.

This clonotype was seen many times. The chain carries TRBV6-6 and TRBJ2-7, with D maybe TRBD1 (8 bases). V was cut by 4 bases and J by 3 bases, with 25 bases left in between. Per germline, CDR1 MNHNY and CDR2 SVGAGI (reference sequence). This CDR3 contains 18 residues. In DNA form, the CDR3 reads TGTGCCAGCAGTTCCAGGGGACAGGTATTAGGGAGGGGCTACGAGCAGTACTTC. Its protein is CASSSRGQVLGRGYEQYF.

The sample holds many counts of this clonotype. The CDR3 loop is CSARHRPYGYTF. In DNA form, the CDR3 reads TGCAGTGCTAGACACAGGCCCTATGGCTACACCTTC. The rearrangement links TRBV20-1 to TRBJ1-2, with a tentative D call TRBD1 (5 bases). Looked up from germline, CDR1 is DFQATT and CDR2 is SNEGSKA (reference sequence). This CDR3 has 12 residues. Trimming cost V 2 bases and J 4 bases, with 8 bases left between them.

A word on this clonotype: A clone one base away is much larger, so this may be a read error. This chain uses TRBV4-1 with TRBJ2-2; 8 nucleotides line up with TRBD2. Germline CDR1 reads MGHRA; CDR2 reads YSYEKL. With V trimmed by 3 bases and J by 4 bases, 4 bases remained unmatched. The CDR3 sequence is 15 residues long. The CDR3 sequence is CASSHSGDSTGELFF. In DNA, the CDR3 is TGCGCCAGCAGCCATAGCGGGGATAGCACCGGGGAGCTGTTTTTT.

This clonotype was seen repeatedly, ten times or more. J is TRBJ2-7 and V is TRBV14; D remains unclear. Deletions cut 3 bases from V and 5 bases from J, with 11 bases between. Germline CDR1 and CDR2: SGHDN and FVKESK. There are 13 residues in the CDR3. CDR3 DNA: TGTGCCAGCAGCCATTGGGCAGCGAACGAGCAGTACTTC. Amino acids: CASSHWAANEQYF.

This clonotype was counted many times. The J gene is TRBJ2-3, the V gene TRBV5-1; the match to TRBD2 covers 14 bases. CDR3 length: 18 residues. Per the germline V gene, CDR1 is SGHRS and CDR2 is YFSETQ. Trimming took 2 bases from V and 4 from J; bases not matched to a gene: 9. This CDR3 is CASSFELGLAGVSDTQYF. CDR3 DNA: TGCGCCAGCAGCTTTGAGCTGGGACTAGCGGGAGTTTCAGATACGCAGTATTTT.

This clonotype was observed many times. The genes are TRBV27 and TRBJ2-1; D may be TRBD2 (6 bases). The germline gives CDR1 MNHEY, CDR2 SMNVEV (reference sequence). The CDR3 is 14 residues long. V dropped 4 bases and J dropped 4 bases, with 11 bases sitting between them. CDR3 protein: CASSSPGRYNEQFF. CDR3 in DNA: TGTGCCAGCAGTTCCCCCGGGAGATACAATGAGCAGTTCTTC.

This clonotype has at least ten counts. The chain recombines TRBV6-6 with TRBJ2-3; TRBD2 matches at 11 bases. V was clipped by 6 bases and J by 0 bases; unmatched bases: 5. The CDR3 is 16 amino acids. Germline V gene data show CDR1 as MNHNY and CDR2 as SVGAGI (reference sequence). DNA for the CDR3: TGTGCCAGCAGGGGGGGGACTAGCGGTAGCACAGATACGCAGTATTTT. It specifies CASRGGTSGSTDTQYF.

This clonotype was seen repeatedly, ten times or more. This CDR3 reads CASNFDRGQKQFF. CDR3 DNA: TGTGCCAGCAATTTCGACAGGGGGCAGAAGCAGTTCTTC. The V gene is TRBV2, the J gene TRBJ2-1; 10 bases match TRBD1. V shed 7 bases and J 11 bases; nucleotides not matched to a gene: 8. Germline V gives CDR1 SNHLY, CDR2 FYNNEI. The CDR3 spans 13 residues.

Of note for this clonotype: A read error may explain this, as a much larger clone is one base away. The chain recombines TRBV5-1 with TRBJ2-3; the match to TRBD1 covers 9 bases. This CDR3 comprises 16 residues. Germline V gene lookup returns CDR1 SGHRS and CDR2 YFSETQ. CDR3 sequence (DNA): TGCGCCAACAGCTCGGGACAGGGAAAACTATGGGATACGCAGTATTTT. Its translation: CANSSGQGKLWDTQYF.

Ten or more counts support this clonotype. The J gene is TRBJ2-7, the V gene TRBV7-7; either TRBD1 or TRBD2 may supply D (6 bases each). The CDR3 totals 15 residues. The V and J ends lost 8 bases and 4 bases respectively, with 21 bases between them. Looked up from germline, CDR1 is SSHAT and CDR2 is FNYEAQ (reference sequence). The CDR3 DNA reads as TGTGCCAGCTCCGCGTTGTGGGGGGCGGAGTACGAGCAGTACTTC. As protein: CASSALWGAEYEQYF.

CDR3 nucleotides: TGTGCCAGCAGTTTCTTACAGGGAGATTCGAACACTGAAGCTTTCTTT. This encodes CASSFLQGDSNTEAFF. V usage is TRBV28 and J usage is TRBJ1-1; the D gene is possibly TRBD1 (6 bases). The CDR3 loop spans 16 amino acids. V gave up 3 bases and J gave up 1 base, with 15 bases separating them. CDR1 and CDR2 from the germline V gene are MDHEN and SYDVKM. The whole variable domain, remainder taken from reference TRBV28 and TRBJ1-1, is DVKVTQSSRYLVKRTGEKVFLECVQDMDHENMFWYRQDPGLGLRLIYFSYDVKMKEKGDIPEGYSVSREKKERFSLILESASTNQTSMYLCASSFLQGDSNTEAFFGQGTRLTVV.

Worth noting for this clonotype: A much larger clone lies a single base off, so this may be a read error. The CDR3 end shows no conserved phenylalanine or tryptophan, and so a read error is likely. The CDR3 coding sequence is TGTGCCAGCAGTGAACTTGGGCAGAATACCGGGGAGCTGTTTCTT. This translates into CASSELGQNTGELFL. The J gene is TRBJ2-2, the V gene TRBV2; no reliable D call. V shed 2 bases and J shed 5 bases, with 12 bases lying between them. The CDR3 totals 15 residues. CDR1 and CDR2 (germline): SNHLY, FYNNEI.

The chain combines TRBV4-2 with TRBJ2-7, with 7 bases identical to TRBD1. Germline loops: CDR1 LGHNA, CDR2 YNFKEQ. V shed 1 base and J 3 bases; nucleotides not matched to a gene: 0. The CDR3 runs 13 residues. DNA of the CDR3: TGTGCCAGCAGCCAAGGGGACAGCTACGAGCAGTACTTC. Encoded protein: CASSQGDSYEQYF.

This clonotype occurred many times. V is TRBV6-5 and J is TRBJ1-5, with D tentatively TRBD1 (6 bases). Germline loops: CDR1 MNHEY, CDR2 SVGAGI. V shed 6 bases and J shed 4 bases, with 28 bases lying between them. The CDR3 consists of 19 residues. Here the CDR3 DNA reads TGTGCCAGCAGAAACCCACACAGGGAACTCCGCGTCTATAATCAGCCCCAGCATTTT. This gives the protein CASRNPHRELRVYNQPQHF.

This clonotype came up many times. The chain recombines TRBV9 with TRBJ2-3; TRBD2 is a possible D gene (6 bases). The CDR3 consists of 17 residues. Germline CDR1 reads SGDLS; CDR2 reads YYNGEE. The V gene lost 0 bases and the J gene lost 2 bases, with 16 bases spanning the gap. The CDR3 coding sequence is TGTGCCAGCAGCGTAGGGCGAGCGGGTTTTTCCACAGATACGCAGTATTTT. Its protein product is CASSVGRAGFSTDTQYF.

This clonotype has only a few counts. The V call is TRBV12-3 or TRBV12-4, the J call TRBJ2-4; 15 positions match TRBD2. The CDR3 totals 18 residues. Trimming took 6 bases from V and 8 from J; bases not matched to a gene: 14. Here the CDR3 DNA reads TGTGCCAGCAGCTTACCTCCGGGACTAGCGGGGGGTGGGGACATTCAGTACTTC. Its translation: CASSLPPGLAGGGDIQYF.

This clonotype was recorded many times. The chain joins TRBV6-7 to TRBJ1-6; D is ambiguous. TRBV6-7 is flagged as an ORF with uncertain function. The CDR3 has 13 amino acids. Trimming removed 10 bases from V and 9 bases from J, with 16 bases in between. The CDR3 loop reads CATQRHSASPLHF. CDR3 bases: TGTGCCACGCAGCGGCATTCGGCTTCACCCCTCCACTTT.

The table lists this clonotype with many counts. The chain links TRBV6-5 to TRBJ1-3, with D possibly TRBD1 on 5 matching bases. The CDR3 is 15 residues long. Germline assignment: CDR1 MNHEY and CDR2 SVGAGI. V was clipped by 8 bases and J by 0 bases, with 14 bases between them. CDR3 bases: TGTGCCAGCCGGGAATGGGGGGACTCTGGAAACACCATATATTTT. This encodes CASREWGDSGNTIYF.

This clonotype has a count of ten or more. The V call is TRBV7-7, the J call TRBJ2-3, with 9 bases that match TRBD2. The ends lost 1 base at V and 6 bases at J; junction bases unmatched: 5. CDR3 length: 15 residues. Germline V lookup: CDR1 SSHAT, CDR2 FNYEAQ (reference sequence). The CDR3 DNA reads TGTGCCAGCAGCTTAGGAGGGAGCGGGGGGGATACGCAGTATTTT. It specifies CASSLGGSGGDTQYF. Variable domain in full (rest from reference TRBV7-7 and TRBJ2-3): GAGVSQSPRYKVTKRGQDVTLRCDPISSHATLYWYQQALGQGPEFLTYFNYEAQPDKSGLPSDRFSAERPEGSISTLTIQRTEQRDSAMYRCASSLGGSGGDTQYFGPGTRLTVL.

This clonotype has a count of ten or more. V usage is TRBV25-1 and J usage is TRBJ1-2; TRBD1 agrees at 7 bases. The junction had 5 bases not matched to a gene; V was cut back by 9 bases and J by 4 bases. The CDR3 loop spans 12 amino acids. CDR1 is MGHDK, CDR2 SYGVNS, per germline. The DNA for the CDR3 is TGTGCCAGTAGACGGGACAGCTATGGCTACACCTTC. It codes for CASRRDSYGYTF.

Remarks on this clonotype: A read error is possible here, since a much larger clone lies one base away. The chain couples TRBV5-5 to TRBJ1-2; 8 bases align to TRBD1. CDR1 and CDR2 from the germline V gene are SGHKS and YYEKEE (reference sequence). This CDR3 has 13 residues. CDR3 bases: TGTGCCGGCAGCCCGGGACAGGCCTATGGCTACACCTTC. Encoded protein: CAGSPGQAYGYTF. The entire variable domain, with the rest obtained from reference TRBV5-5 and TRBJ1-2, is as follows: DAGVTQSPTHLIKTRGQQVTLRCSPISGHKSVSWYQQVLGQGPQFIFQYYEKEERGRGNFPDRFSARQFPNYSSELNVNALLLGDSALYLCAGSPGQAYGYTFGSGTRLTVV.

This clonotype came up many times. This chain links TRBV14 with TRBJ2-7; D ambiguous. Trimming removed 4 bases from V and 6 bases from J, with 19 bases in between. CDR1 is SGHDN and CDR2 is FVKESK in the germline V gene. The CDR3 length is 15 residues. CDR3 in DNA: TGTGCCAGCAGCCTCCGGCTAGGCCTACTGGGCGAGCAGTACTTC. Its protein is CASSLRLGLLGEQYF.

This clonotype was seen repeatedly, ten times or more. The gene calls are TRBV7-8 and TRBJ1-2; no firm D call. This CDR3 spans 14 amino acids. Germline V CDR1 and CDR2: SGHVS, FQNEAQ. Trimming cost V 4 bases and J 4 bases, with 13 bases left between them. The CDR3 loop is CASSSAADLYGYTF. As DNA, the CDR3 is TGTGCCAGCAGCTCAGCAGCCGATCTCTATGGCTACACCTTC.

This clonotype was counted at least ten times. The gene calls are TRBV12-3 or TRBV12-4 and TRBJ2-5; possibly TRBD1 for D (5 bases). Trimming took off 9 bases at V and 5 bases at J, with 13 bases between the two ends. The CDR3 sequence is 12 residues long. This CDR3 reads CASGRAGETQYF. In DNA form, the CDR3 reads TGTGCCAGTGGCCGAGCAGGGGAGACCCAGTACTTC.

This clonotype was picked up many times. The chain carries TRBV3-1 and TRBJ2-5, with D perhaps TRBD2 (5 bases). CDR1 is LGHDT, CDR2 YNNKEL, per germline (reference sequence). The CDR3 is 19 residues long. Trimming removed 2 bases at V and 5 bases at J, with 27 bases between. CDR3 in DNA: TGTGCCAGCAGCCAACGGGCCTTGTTTGGAGGACTGAGTGGGGAGACCCAGTACTTC. Amino acids: CASSQRALFGGLSGETQYF.

This clonotype has a handful of counts. The CDR3, as DNA: TGTGCCAGCAGTTTAGGTTCTAGCGGGAGATACGGGGAGACCCAGTACTTC. It encodes CASSLGSSGRYGETQYF. The chain uses TRBV28 and TRBJ2-5; 10 nucleotides agree with TRBD2. This CDR3 region has 17 residues. The germline CDR1 and CDR2 sequences are MDHEN and SYDVKM. The ends lost 2 bases at V and 5 bases at J; junction bases unmatched: 11. Complete variable domain (other parts from reference TRBV28 and TRBJ2-5): DVKVTQSSRYLVKRTGEKVFLECVQDMDHENMFWYRQDPGLGLRLIYFSYDVKMKEKGDIPEGYSVSREKKERFSLILESASTNQTSMYLCASSLGSSGRYGETQYFGPGTRLLVL.